This record concerns one T cell receptor (beta chain) sequence. V was clipped by 3 bases and J by 2 bases, with 9 bases between them. CDR3 size: 14 residues. CDR1 is KGHSH and CDR2 is LQKENI in the germline V gene. TCRdb's table, derived via immunoSEQ multiplex PCR, lists solely in-frame clones and lacks some. The sample has about 180,000 clones; around 85% are singletons. The sample belongs to a study of blood T cell repertoires in COVID-19. Overall study context: Sources were T cells, B-cell-depleted T cells, or PBMCs; the material itself was cDNA or gDNA.

The clonotype originates from a woman older than 75 with acute or convalescent COVID-19. The rearrangement joins TRBV18 to TRBJ2-3, with D perhaps matching TRBD2 (5 bases). The sequencing sample was made of peripheral blood. CDR3 sequence (DNA): TGTGCCAGCTCACCCACTAGGGACACAGATACGCAGTATTTT. Amino acids: CASSPTRDTDTQYF.